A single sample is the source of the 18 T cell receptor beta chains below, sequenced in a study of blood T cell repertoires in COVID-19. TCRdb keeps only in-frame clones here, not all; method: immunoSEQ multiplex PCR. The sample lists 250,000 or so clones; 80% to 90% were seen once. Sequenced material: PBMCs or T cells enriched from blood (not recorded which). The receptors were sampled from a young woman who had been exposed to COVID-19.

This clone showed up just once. CDR3 DNA: TGTGCCACCAGTGATGTCCGGGGGAGGGGGGATACGCAGTATTTT. Translating gives CATSDVRGRGDTQYF. The chain joins TRBV24-1 to TRBJ2-3, with D tentatively TRBD2 (7 bases). This CDR3 has 15 residues. The ends were cut back, 3 bases at V and 6 bases at J, with 15 bases in the middle. Germline CDR1 KGHDR, CDR2 SFDVKD.

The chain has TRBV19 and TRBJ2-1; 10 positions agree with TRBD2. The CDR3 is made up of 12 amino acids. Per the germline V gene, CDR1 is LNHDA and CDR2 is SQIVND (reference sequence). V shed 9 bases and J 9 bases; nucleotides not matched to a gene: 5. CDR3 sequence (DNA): TGTGCCAGCACTAGCGGGAAGGGTGAGCAGTTCTTC. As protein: CASTSGKGEQFF.

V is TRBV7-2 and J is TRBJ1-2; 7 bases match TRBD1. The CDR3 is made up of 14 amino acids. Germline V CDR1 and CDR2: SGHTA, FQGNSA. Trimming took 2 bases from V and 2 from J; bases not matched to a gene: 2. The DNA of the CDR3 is TGTGCCAGCAGCTTACAGACAGGGAACTATGGCTACACCTTC. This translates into CASSLQTGNYGYTF.

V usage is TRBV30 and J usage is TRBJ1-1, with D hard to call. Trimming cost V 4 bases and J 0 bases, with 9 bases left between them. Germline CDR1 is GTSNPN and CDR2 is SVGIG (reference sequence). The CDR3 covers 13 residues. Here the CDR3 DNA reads TGTGCCTGGATGAGTGAGATGAACACTGAAGCTTTCTTT. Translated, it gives CAWMSEMNTEAFF. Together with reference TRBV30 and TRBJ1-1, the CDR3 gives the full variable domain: SQTIHQWPATLVQPVGSPLSLECTVEGTSNPNLYWYRQAAGRGLQLLFYSVGIGQISSEVPQNLSASRPQDRQFILSSKKLLLSDSGFYLCAWMSEMNTEAFFGQGTRLTVV.

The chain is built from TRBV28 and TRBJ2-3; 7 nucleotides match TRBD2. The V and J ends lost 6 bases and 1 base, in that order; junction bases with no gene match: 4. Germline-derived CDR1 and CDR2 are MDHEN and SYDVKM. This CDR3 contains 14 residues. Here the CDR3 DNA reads TGTGCCAGCAGAACTAGCGAAGGCACAGATACGCAGTATTTT. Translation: CASRTSEGTDTQYF.

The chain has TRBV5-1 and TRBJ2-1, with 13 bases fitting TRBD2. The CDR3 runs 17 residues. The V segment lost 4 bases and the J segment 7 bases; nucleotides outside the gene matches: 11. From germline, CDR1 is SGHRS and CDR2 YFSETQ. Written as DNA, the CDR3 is TGCGCCAGCAGCCCCCGGGCAGCGGGACTAGCGGGGAATGAGCAGTTCTTC. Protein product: CASSPRAAGLAGNEQFF.

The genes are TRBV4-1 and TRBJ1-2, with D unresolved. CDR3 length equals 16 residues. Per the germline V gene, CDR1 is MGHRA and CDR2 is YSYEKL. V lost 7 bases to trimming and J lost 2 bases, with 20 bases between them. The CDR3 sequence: CASTEFRKEGNYGYTF. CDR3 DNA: TGCGCCAGCACCGAATTTAGGAAAGAGGGCAACTATGGCTACACCTTC.

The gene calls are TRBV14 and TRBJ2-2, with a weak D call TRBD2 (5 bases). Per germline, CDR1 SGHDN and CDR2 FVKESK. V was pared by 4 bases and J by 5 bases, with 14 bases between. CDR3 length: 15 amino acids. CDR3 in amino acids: CASSPLLDWTGELFF. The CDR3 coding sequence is TGTGCCAGCAGCCCCTTATTGGACTGGACCGGGGAGCTGTTTTTT.

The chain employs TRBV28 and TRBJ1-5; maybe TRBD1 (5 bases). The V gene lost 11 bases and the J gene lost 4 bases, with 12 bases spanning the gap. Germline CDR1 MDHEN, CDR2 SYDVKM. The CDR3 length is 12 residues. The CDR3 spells CASKGDNQPQHF. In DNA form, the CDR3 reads TGTGCCTCCAAAGGGGATAATCAGCCCCAGCATTTT.

CDR3 sequence: CASRNASTATKAEAFF. In DNA form, the CDR3 reads TGTGCCAGTAGGAATGCTTCGACAGCGACAAAGGCTGAAGCTTTCTTT. J is TRBJ1-1 and V is TRBV19; tentatively, D is TRBD1 (5 bases). Germline loops: CDR1 LNHDA, CDR2 SQIVND (reference sequence). The CDR3 loop spans 16 amino acids. V was cut by 6 bases and J by 6 bases, with 23 bases left in between.

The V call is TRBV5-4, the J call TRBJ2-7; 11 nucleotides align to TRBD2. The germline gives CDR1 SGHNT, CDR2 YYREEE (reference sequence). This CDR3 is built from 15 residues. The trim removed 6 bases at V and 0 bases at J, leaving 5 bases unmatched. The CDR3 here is CASTGLAGDSYEQYF. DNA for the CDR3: TGTGCCAGCACCGGACTAGCGGGTGACTCCTACGAGCAGTACTTC.

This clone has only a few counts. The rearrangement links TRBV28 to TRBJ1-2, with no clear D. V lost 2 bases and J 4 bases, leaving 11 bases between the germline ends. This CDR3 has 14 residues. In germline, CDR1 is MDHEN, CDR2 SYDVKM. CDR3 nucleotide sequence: TGTGCCAGCAGTTTACCCGGAGCTCTCTATGGCTACACCTTC. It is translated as CASSLPGALYGYTF.

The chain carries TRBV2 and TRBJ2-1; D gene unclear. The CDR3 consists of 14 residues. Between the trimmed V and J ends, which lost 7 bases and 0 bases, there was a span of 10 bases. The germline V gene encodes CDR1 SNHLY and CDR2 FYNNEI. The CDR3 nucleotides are TGTGCCAGCACCCCGTCGAGCTCCTACAATGAGCAGTTCTTC. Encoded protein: CASTPSSSYNEQFF.

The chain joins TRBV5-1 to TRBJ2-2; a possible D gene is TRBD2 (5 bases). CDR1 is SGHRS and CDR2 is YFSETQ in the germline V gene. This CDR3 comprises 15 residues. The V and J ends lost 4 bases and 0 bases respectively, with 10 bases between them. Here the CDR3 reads CASSPTLANTGELFF. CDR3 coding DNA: TGCGCCAGCAGCCCCACACTAGCGAACACCGGGGAGCTGTTTTTT.

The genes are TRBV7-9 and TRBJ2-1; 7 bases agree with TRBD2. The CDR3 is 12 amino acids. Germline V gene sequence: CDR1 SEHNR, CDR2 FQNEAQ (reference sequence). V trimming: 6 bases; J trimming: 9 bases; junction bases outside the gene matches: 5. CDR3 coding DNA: TGTGCCAGCAGGTGGAGGGAGGGTGAGCAGTTCTTC. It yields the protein CASRWREGEQFF.

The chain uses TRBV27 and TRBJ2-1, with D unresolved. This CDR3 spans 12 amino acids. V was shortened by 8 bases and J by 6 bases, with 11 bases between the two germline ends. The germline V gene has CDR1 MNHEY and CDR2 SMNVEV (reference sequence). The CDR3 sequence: CASGPLANEQFF. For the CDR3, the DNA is TGTGCCAGCGGGCCTCTCGCCAATGAGCAGTTCTTC.

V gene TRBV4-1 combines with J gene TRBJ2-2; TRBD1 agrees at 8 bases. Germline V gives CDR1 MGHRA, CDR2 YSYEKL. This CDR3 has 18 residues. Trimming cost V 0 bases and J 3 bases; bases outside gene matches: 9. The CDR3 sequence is CASSQELQGALDTGELFF. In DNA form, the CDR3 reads TGCGCCAGCAGCCAAGAGTTGCAGGGGGCCTTGGACACCGGGGAGCTGTTTTTT.

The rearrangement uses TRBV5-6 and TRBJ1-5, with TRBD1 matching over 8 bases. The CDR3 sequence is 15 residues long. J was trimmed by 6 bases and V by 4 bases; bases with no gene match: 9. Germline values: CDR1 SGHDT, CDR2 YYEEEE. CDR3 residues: CASSIMDREGQPQHF. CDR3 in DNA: TGTGCCAGCAGCATTATGGACAGGGAGGGTCAGCCCCAGCATTTT.